This T cell receptor (beta chain) is drawn from a study of regulatory T cells in long-lasting Graves disease. On the study more broadly: Antithyroid drugs had been taken by newly diagnosed Graves' patients for under 3 months.

Combining iRepertoire HTBI primers with Arm-PCR of CDR3 regions, the authors built TCR beta libraries. MiXCR was run by TCRdb on the multiplex PCR reads, yielding one entry per CDR3 protein. The profile covers hundreds of thousands of distinct CDR3 sequences, with 15% to 20% appearing a single time and about 10% taken by the ten largest. Time point here: newly diagnosed GD, antithyroid drugs for less than 3 months. PBMCs were the source of the RNA used for TCR sequencing. The diagnosis of Graves' disease used American Thyroid Association guidelines. This clonotype was seen ten or more times. Deletions cut 7 bases from V and 4 bases from J, with 15 bases between. In germline, CDR1 is KGHSH, CDR2 LQKENI. The CDR3 runs 14 residues. Separately, the same data were catalogued under a study of T cells in Graves' hyperthyroidism and ophthalmopathy. That study adds: Each patient was aged 18 to 65 and had newly diagnosed hyperthyroidism of under 2 months' duration.

The chain recombines TRBV18 with TRBJ2-3; TRBD2 is a possible D gene (5 bases). The input for sequencing was peripheral blood mononuclear cells (PBMCs), taken at new diagnosis, from a patient treated with antithyroid drugs. This TCR came from a young woman with Graves disease. DNA for the CDR3: TGTGCCAGCTGCGAGGGAGTTGGCGCAGATACGCAGTATTTT. It encodes CASCEGVGADTQYF.